Detailed here is one T cell receptor (beta chain). The antigen is unknown. The record originates from a study of OX40 agonist ivuxolimab in advanced cancers. General study results and limits: The 0.1-3.0 mg/kg partial responders had among the lowest clonal expansion. In the expanded peripheral T cells, antigen specificity was never determined. The study found that CD8+ T cells averaged more expanded clones than CD4+.

The V gene's germline CDR1 is SGHAT and CDR2 FQNNGV. This CDR3 region has 14 residues. V dropped 1 base and J dropped 0 bases, with 5 bases sitting between them. TCRdb keeps only in-frame clones here, not all; method: immunoSEQ multiplex PCR. The sample has some 150,000 clones; less than 95% are singletons. The receptor was derived from an adult with an advanced solid tumor such as melanoma, head and neck, liver or kidney cancer. This specimen consisted of CD4+ or CD8+ T cells sorted from blood, obtained in a trial of the OX40 agonist ivuxolimab. The chain recombines TRBV11-2 with TRBJ2-3; D not certain. CDR3 nucleotide sequence: TGTGCCAGCAGCTTAGTAGCTAGCACAGATACGCAGTATTTT. Protein product: CASSLVASTDTQYF.